Below are 14 T cell receptor beta chains sequenced from a single sample in a study of T cell clones after liver transplantation. This table comes from immunoSEQ multiplex PCR, and its TCRdb copy is limited to in-frame clones, with some not included. The sample yields 75,000 to 95,000 clones, around 84% seen once. Sequences were derived from CD4+ T cells from blood, sampled 48 months after liver transplant. The receptors shown here come from a human patient who received a liver transplant. Certain T cells may be donor cells from the graft.

The rearrangement joins TRBV7-9 to TRBJ1-2; 11 bases are shared with TRBD1. J gave up 8 bases and V 1 base, and 6 bases lay outside the gene matches. This CDR3 contains 15 residues. CDR1 SEHNR and CDR2 FQNEAQ come from the germline V gene (reference sequence). The CDR3 spells CASSLGGQGARGYTF. CDR3 DNA: TGTGCCAGCAGCTTAGGTGGACAGGGGGCGAGGGGCTACACCTTC.

About this clone: The same CDR3 is also encoded by other DNA sequences in this sample. The chain employs TRBV4-2 and TRBJ1-5, with D uncertain. Trimming stripped 0 bases from V and 2 bases from J, with 11 bases between. Germline V lookup: CDR1 LGHNA, CDR2 YNFKEQ. The CDR3 has 16 amino acids. DNA for the CDR3: TGTGCCAGCAGCCAAGACCCGGAGGATGGCAATCAGCCCCAGCATTTT. Translated, it gives CASSQDPEDGNQPQHF.

J is TRBJ2-3 and V is TRBV4-1, with D hard to call. Deletions cut 2 bases from V and 0 bases from J, with 12 bases between. Germline V lookup: CDR1 MGHRA, CDR2 YSYEKL. The CDR3 extends over 16 amino acids. CDR3: CASSQHPTISTDTQYF. CDR3 sequence (DNA): TGCGCCAGCAGCCAACACCCGACGATTAGCACAGATACGCAGTATTTT.

CDR3 loop: CASSLGVPPMTQYF. CDR3 bases: TGTGCCAGCAGCTTAGGCGTACCCCCCATGACCCAGTACTTC. V and J are TRBV11-3 and TRBJ2-5; no definite D call. Looked up from germline, CDR1 is SGHNT and CDR2 is YENEEA. Trimming stripped 1 base from V and 7 bases from J, with 13 bases between. The CDR3 contains 14 residues.

This sequence joins TRBV5-4 and TRBJ1-4; TRBD1 aligns across 10 bases. The CDR3 loop spans 15 amino acids. V shed 4 bases, J shed 2 bases, and the junction held 2 bases outside the gene matches. In germline, CDR1 is SGHNT, CDR2 YYREEE (reference sequence). Written as DNA, the CDR3 is TGTGCCAGCAGCATGGGACAGGGGACTAATGAAAAACTGTTTTTT. Translation: CASSMGQGTNEKLFF.

The chain recombines TRBV9 with TRBJ1-1, with no clear D. This CDR3 contains 15 residues. Germline V CDR1 and CDR2: SGDLS, YYNGEE. V was trimmed by 2 bases and J by 4 bases, leaving 15 bases between them. The DNA for the CDR3 is TGTGCCAGCAGCGTTCACGGTGGTTCGGTCACTGAAGCTTTCTTT. Residues: CASSVHGGSVTEAFF.

The V gene is TRBV19, the J gene TRBJ2-1; D is possibly TRBD1 (5 bases). Trimming cost V 7 bases and J 2 bases, with 15 bases left between them. CDR3 size: 15 residues. Germline assignment: CDR1 LNHDA and CDR2 SQIVND (reference sequence). The CDR3 reads CASTPRQGTYNEQFF. Here the CDR3 DNA reads TGTGCCAGTACCCCCCGCCAGGGTACCTACAATGAGCAGTTCTTC.

This rearrangement joins TRBV4-1 to TRBJ1-4; 9 bases are a match to TRBD1. Per germline, CDR1 MGHRA and CDR2 YSYEKL. The V segment lost 9 bases and the J segment 5 bases; nucleotides outside the gene matches: 7. The CDR3 sequence is 14 residues long. The CDR3 region has the DNA TGCGCCAGTGGGAAGACAGGGGGGAATGAAAAACTGTTTTTT. This codes for CASGKTGGNEKLFF.

This clone was counted a single time. For the CDR3, the DNA is TGTGCCAGCAGCCCCGGGACAGCCAAAAACATTCAGTACTTC. It encodes CASSPGTAKNIQYF. The chain combines TRBV5-5 with TRBJ2-4; D might be TRBD1 or TRBD2, each matching 5 bases. The V gene lost 4 bases and the J gene lost 0 bases, with 8 bases spanning the gap. Per the germline V gene, CDR1 is SGHKS and CDR2 is YYEKEE (reference sequence). CDR3 length equals 14 residues.

This chain uses TRBV6-1 with TRBJ2-2; maybe TRBD2 (5 bases). CDR3 length: 14 amino acids. V was clipped by 6 bases and J by 2 bases, with 10 bases between them. CDR1 is MNHNS, CDR2 SASEGT, per germline. In nucleotides, the CDR3 is TGTGCCAGCAGCCGAGGGTTTAACACCGGGGAGCTGTTTTTT. It translates to CASSRGFNTGELFF.

The chain is built from TRBV30 and TRBJ2-6; D call uncertain. The germline CDR1 and CDR2 sequences are GTSNPN and SVGIG (reference sequence). V lost 8 bases and J 0 bases, leaving 5 bases between the germline ends. The CDR3 covers 12 residues. The CDR3 here is CAGYSGANVLTF. CDR3 DNA sequence: TGTGCCGGGTACTCTGGGGCCAACGTCCTGACTTTC.

Only one count was recorded for this clone. The rearrangement uses TRBV4-1 and TRBJ2-7, with D perhaps TRBD2 (5 bases). Looked up from germline, CDR1 is MGHRA and CDR2 is YSYEKL. The CDR3 is 16 residues long. The germline V and J ends were trimmed by 0 bases and 0 bases, with 12 bases remaining between them. The CDR3 DNA reads TGCGCCAGCAGCCAAGAAGGGTTGGGGAGCTCCTACGAGCAGTACTTC. This encodes CASSQEGLGSSYEQYF.

The chain carries TRBV19 and TRBJ1-1; D is uncertain. Germline V lookup: CDR1 LNHDA, CDR2 SQIVND (reference sequence). The ends were cut back, 3 bases at V and 1 base at J, with 6 bases in the middle. The CDR3 is made up of 13 amino acids. CDR3 DNA: TGTGCCAGTAGTATGGTTACGAACACTGAAGCTTTCTTT. Its translation: CASSMVTNTEAFF.

J is TRBJ1-4 and V is TRBV19, with TRBD1 as a possible D gene (5 bases). The CDR3 contains 15 residues. V was shortened by 4 bases and J by 3 bases, with 12 bases between the two germline ends. Per the germline V gene, CDR1 is LNHDA and CDR2 is SQIVND (reference sequence). CDR3 protein: CASSKRQISNEKLFF. CDR3 nucleotide sequence: TGTGCCAGTAGTAAACGACAGATATCTAATGAAAAACTGTTTTTT. The full variable domain, in which reference TRBV19 and TRBJ1-4 provide the parts outside the CDR3, is DGGITQSPKYLFRKEGQNVTLSCEQNLNHDAMYWYRQDPGQGLRLIYYSQIVNDFQKGDIAEGYSVSREKKESFPLTVTSAQKNPTAFYLCASSKRQISNEKLFFGSGTQLSVL.